This T cell receptor beta chain came from a study of shared clonotypes between healthy human individuals. Naive CD8 cells comprised CD45RO-negative, CCR7-positively selected cells, excluding terminally differentiated effector memory CD45RA+ cells. The donors, healthy adults who were HIV-negative, had experienced no recent acute infections or vaccinations. Genomic DNA belonging to each subset was distributed in equal measure over several immunoSEQ plates. Original processing notes: ImmunoSEQ gave junction-only sequences without quality scores, so filtering differed. The method was immunoSEQ multiplex PCR; TCRdb's version includes in-frame clones alone and lacks a portion of them. V, J and clone size derive from that table, while D and trimming were established from the DNA sequence. This sample has approximately 1.9 million clones, with 85% to 95% found just once. The V end was cut by 4 bases, the J end by 3 bases, with 16 bases between. Germline lookup yields CDR1 SGDLS and CDR2 YYNGEE. CDR3 length: 16 amino acids.

The rearrangement links TRBV9 to TRBJ2-2; D not certain. The TCR originated in a man aged 18 to 30 in good health. Some clones in this sample may be carry-over from other donors' samples. The sample comprised naive CD8+ T cells from PBMCs. The CDR3 DNA sequence: TGTGCCAGCAGCCAAGACTGGCACATCTACACCGGGGAGCTGTTTTTT. It encodes CASSQDWHIYTGELFF. The variable domain in full, with the rest retrieved from reference TRBV9 and TRBJ2-2, is DSGVTQTPKHLITATGQRVTLRCSPRSGDLSVYWYQQSLDQGLQFLIQYYNGEERAKGNILERFSAQQFPDLHSELNLSSLELGDSALYFCASSQDWHIYTGELFFGEGSRLTVL.